The 8 T cell receptor beta chains below were found in one sample sequenced in a study of post-analysis software for immune sequencing data. The study's findings and limits: Roughly 5 TRBV segments were significantly more frequent in patients than in controls. TRBV5-6, TRBV5-1 and TRBV20-1 were among these segments.

The library was made from cDNA and included unique molecular identifiers. TCRdb itself ran the PCR reads through MiXCR, one entry per CDR3 protein. Counted here are under 650,000 distinct CDR3 sequences, around 47% occurring once; the ten biggest clones make up over 1.5%. For these TCRs, the target antigens are not known. The sequenced material came from blood. These receptors all stem from a girl between 5 and 17 years old with multiple sclerosis.

CDR3 sequence (DNA): TGCAGTGCTAGAGATCTGACGGGGGCAAGTAGCTATGGCTACACCTTC. Translation gives CSARDLTGASSYGYTF. V gene TRBV20-1 combines with J gene TRBJ1-2; maybe TRBD1 (6 bases). The V end was cut by 0 bases, the J end by 4 bases, with 18 bases between. The CDR3 length is 16 residues. Germline-derived CDR1 and CDR2 are DFQATT and SNEGSKA (reference sequence).

The CDR3 loop is CASSQMEGTETQYF. In DNA, the CDR3 is TGTGCCAGCAGCCAAATGGAGGGGACAGAGACCCAGTACTTC. The chain carries TRBV3-1 and TRBJ2-5; maybe TRBD2 (6 bases). With 2 bases removed from V and 4 bases from J, the gap between germline ends came to 11 bases. This CDR3 is 14 amino acids long. Per the germline V gene, CDR1 is LGHDT and CDR2 is YNNKEL (reference sequence).

The chain carries TRBV12-3 or TRBV12-4 and TRBJ2-1, with 8 bases fitting TRBD1. This CDR3 has 14 amino acids. Trimming took 5 bases from V and 2 from J; bases not matched to a gene: 2. The CDR3 reads CASSRQGTYNEQFF. CDR3 nucleotides: TGTGCCAGCAGTAGACAGGGGACCTACAATGAGCAGTTCTTC.

This clonotype was seen a few times. The chain combines TRBV6-1 with TRBJ2-1; D is ambiguous. The CDR3 totals 12 residues. Germline assignment: CDR1 MNHNS and CDR2 SASEGT. V was clipped by 3 bases and J by 7 bases, with 7 bases between them. CDR3 bases: TGTGCCAGCAGTGACTTCAGGAATGAGCAGTTCTTC. Its protein product is CASSDFRNEQFF.

This rearrangement joins TRBV20-1 to TRBJ1-6; D unresolved. Trimming cost V 3 bases and J 0 bases, with 9 bases left between them. CDR1 and CDR2 from the germline V gene are DFQATT and SNEGSKA (reference sequence). This CDR3 has 15 amino acids. The CDR3 region has the DNA TGCAGTGCTAGGCGGGCCAACTCCTATAATTCACCCCTCCACTTT. It codes for CSARRANSYNSPLHF.

This clonotype was seen more than once but under ten times. The junction and the germline gene differ at one end; a read error may be behind it. The chain uses TRBV27 and TRBJ1-1; D is unclear. The CDR3 length is 13 residues. The germline V gene encodes CDR1 MNHEY and CDR2 SMNVEV (reference sequence). CDR3 sequence reads: CATSIGGVKGAFF. The CDR3 bases are TGTGCCACCAGTATTGGTGGGGTTAAGGGAGCTTTCTTT.

The gene calls are TRBV12-3 or TRBV12-4 and TRBJ1-2; D not certain. Trimming removed 6 bases at V and 4 bases at J, with 15 bases between. The CDR3 has 14 amino acids. In DNA, the CDR3 is TGTGCCAGCAGCCCGGGTGAGGGAATCTATGGCTACACCTTC. It specifies CASSPGEGIYGYTF.

The V call is TRBV10-3, the J call TRBJ2-3; possibly TRBD2 for D (6 bases). Per the germline V gene, CDR1 is ENHRY and CDR2 is SYGVKD. There are 16 residues in the CDR3. V was trimmed by 6 bases and J by 1 base, leaving 17 bases between them. Here the CDR3 DNA reads TGTGCCATCAGAACCCTATCGGGCGGGGGCACAGATACGCAGTATTTT. Its translation is CAIRTLSGGGTDTQYF.